The T cell receptor (beta chain) under discussion was sequenced for a study of T cells after yellow fever vaccination. Findings and limits, study-wide: Of the clonotypes, a small share occurred in both CD4 and CD8 compartments. Reappearing after the booster were most of the clones from primary vaccination (96% CD4, around 88% CD8). A faster peak, day 5 versus 15, was reached by the weaker secondary response.

Template switching by 5'RACE produced TCR cDNA, adding a universal primer site and UMIs. TCRdb re-derived calls from the 5' RACE reads in MiXCR, one entry per CDR3 protein. The sample has under 350,000 distinct CDR3 sequences; roughly 4.3% are singletons. A note on this clonotype: What it recognizes is unknown.

Trimming removed 6 bases from V and 4 bases from J, with 10 bases in between. Germline loops: CDR1 DFQATT, CDR2 SNEGSKA (reference sequence). CDR3 size: 12 residues. This TCR came from a young man who received the YFV17D yellow fever vaccine. The V and J genes are TRBV20-1 and TRBJ1-5, with D perhaps TRBD1 (5 bases). Sequencing used PBMCs, obtained 5 days after the yellow fever booster vaccination. CDR3 nucleotide sequence: TGCAGTGCCACAGACAGAAATCAGCCCCAGCATTTT. Translation gives CSATDRNQPQHF.